This T cell receptor beta chain is drawn from a study of T cells in Graves' hyperthyroidism and ophthalmopathy. TCR beta CDR3 sequences were amplified from RNA transcripts. The primer set for the first-round RT-PCR of the TCR CDR3 was HTBI. A single record per CDR3 protein comes from TCRdb applying MiXCR to the multiplex PCR reads. The sample records 500,000 to 600,000 distinct CDR3 sequences, around 42% being singletons. This clonotype has a count of ten or more. What was sequenced was peripheral blood or thyroid tissue (not recorded which). This receptor was identified in a young woman with Graves' hyperthyroidism.

The CDR3 DNA is TGTGCCAGTAGAGCTGCAGGGCGCTTTTATGGCTACACCTTC. This codes for CASRAAGRFYGYTF. The chain is built from TRBV19 and TRBJ1-2; D perhaps matches TRBD1 (5 bases). V lost 6 bases and J lost 5, with 16 bases in between. CDR1 and CDR2 from the germline V gene are LNHDA and SQIVND (reference sequence). CDR3 length: 14 residues. Full variable domain (outside the CDR3, taken from reference TRBV19 and TRBJ1-2): DGGITQSPKYLFRKEGQNVTLSCEQNLNHDAMYWYRQDPGQGLRLIYYSQIVNDFQKGDIAEGYSVSREKKESFPLTVTSAQKNPTAFYLCASRAAGRFYGYTFGSGTRLTVV.